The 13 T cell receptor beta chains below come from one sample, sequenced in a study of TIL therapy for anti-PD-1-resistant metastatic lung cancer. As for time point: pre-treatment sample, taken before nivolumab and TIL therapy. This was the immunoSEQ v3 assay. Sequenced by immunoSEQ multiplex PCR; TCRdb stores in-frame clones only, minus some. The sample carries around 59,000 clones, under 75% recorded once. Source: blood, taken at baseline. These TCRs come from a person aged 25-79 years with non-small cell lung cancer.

The CDR3 loop reads CASWTSLDEQYF. In nucleotides, the CDR3 is TGTGCCAGCTGGACTAGTCTCGACGAGCAGTACTTC. This chain connects TRBV28 to TRBJ2-7; 7 nucleotides match TRBD2. The germline V gene encodes CDR1 MDHEN and CDR2 SYDVKM. The CDR3 is made up of 12 amino acids. The ends lost 8 bases at V and 5 bases at J; junction bases unmatched: 6.

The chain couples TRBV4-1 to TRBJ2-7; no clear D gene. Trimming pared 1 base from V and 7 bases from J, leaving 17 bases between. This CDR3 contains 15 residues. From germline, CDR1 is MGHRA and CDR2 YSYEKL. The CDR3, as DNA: TGCGCCAGCAGCCAAGTAAGGCAGGCAGTCGGGGAGCAGTACTTC. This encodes CASSQVRQAVGEQYF.

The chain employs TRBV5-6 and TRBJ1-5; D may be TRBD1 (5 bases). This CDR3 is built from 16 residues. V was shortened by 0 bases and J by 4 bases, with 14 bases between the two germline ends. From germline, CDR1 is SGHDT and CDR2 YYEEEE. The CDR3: CASSLARDSYNQPQHF. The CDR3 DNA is TGTGCCAGCAGCTTGGCCAGGGACTCCTATAATCAGCCCCAGCATTTT.

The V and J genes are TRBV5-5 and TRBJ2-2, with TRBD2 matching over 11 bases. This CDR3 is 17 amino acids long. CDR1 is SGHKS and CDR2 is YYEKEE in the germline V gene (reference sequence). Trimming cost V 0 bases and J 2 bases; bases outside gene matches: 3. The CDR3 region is CASSLGLAGINTGELFF. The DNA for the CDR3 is TGTGCCAGCAGCTTGGGACTAGCGGGGATTAACACCGGGGAGCTGTTTTTT.

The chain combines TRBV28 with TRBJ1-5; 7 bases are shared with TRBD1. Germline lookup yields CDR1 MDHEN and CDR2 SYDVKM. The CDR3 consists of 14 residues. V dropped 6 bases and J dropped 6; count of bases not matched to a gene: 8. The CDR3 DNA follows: TGTGCCAGCAGAACACCAGGGGGGTTTCAGCCCCAGCATTTT. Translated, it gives CASRTPGGFQPQHF.

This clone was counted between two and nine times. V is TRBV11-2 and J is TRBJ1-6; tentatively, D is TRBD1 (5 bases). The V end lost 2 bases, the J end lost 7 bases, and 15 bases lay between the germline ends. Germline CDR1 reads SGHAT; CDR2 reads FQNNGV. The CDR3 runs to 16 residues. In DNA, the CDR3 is TGTGCCAGCAGCTTACGCCAGTATGAGGGGAATTCACCCCTCCACTTT. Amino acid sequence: CASSLRQYEGNSPLHF.

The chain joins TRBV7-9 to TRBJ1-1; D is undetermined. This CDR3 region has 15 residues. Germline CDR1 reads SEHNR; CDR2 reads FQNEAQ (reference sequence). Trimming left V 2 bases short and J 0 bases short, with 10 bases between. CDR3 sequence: CASSLRYSMNTEAFF. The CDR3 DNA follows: TGTGCCAGCAGCTTAAGATACAGCATGAACACTGAAGCTTTCTTT. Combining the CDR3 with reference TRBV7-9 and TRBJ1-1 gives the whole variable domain DTGVSQNPRHKITKRGQNVTFRCDPISEHNRLYWYRQTLGQGPEFLTYFQNEAQLEKSRLLSDRFSAERPKGSFSTLEIQRTEQGDSAMYLCASSLRYSMNTEAFFGQGTRLTVV.

The DNA of the CDR3 is TGTGCCAGCAGCTTCGGGACTAGCGGTCCCTCCTACGAGCAGTACTTC. It encodes CASSFGTSGPSYEQYF. This chain links TRBV7-2 with TRBJ2-7; 11 nucleotides line up with TRBD2. CDR3 length: 16 residues. Germline trimming cut 3 bases from V and 0 bases from J; bases unmatched to any gene: 4. CDR1 is SGHTA, CDR2 FQGNSA, per germline.

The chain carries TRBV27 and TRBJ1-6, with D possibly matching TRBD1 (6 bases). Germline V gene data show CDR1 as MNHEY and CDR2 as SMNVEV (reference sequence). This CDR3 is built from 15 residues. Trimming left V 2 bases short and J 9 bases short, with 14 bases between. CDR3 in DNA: TGTGCCAGCAGTTTAACGGCAGGGGTGAGTTCACCCCTCCACTTT. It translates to CASSLTAGVSSPLHF.

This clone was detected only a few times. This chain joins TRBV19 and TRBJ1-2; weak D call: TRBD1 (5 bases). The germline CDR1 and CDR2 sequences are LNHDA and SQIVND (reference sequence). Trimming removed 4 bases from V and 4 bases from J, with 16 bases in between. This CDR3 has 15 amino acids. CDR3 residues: CASSRQLGGVYGYTF. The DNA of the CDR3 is TGTGCCAGTAGTAGGCAGTTAGGAGGGGTCTATGGCTACACCTTC.

The CDR3 loop reads CASSLGLAGYPDTQYF. The CDR3 nucleotides are TGTGCCAGCAGCTTAGGACTAGCGGGGTACCCAGATACGCAGTATTTT. This sequence joins TRBV7-9 and TRBJ2-3; the match to TRBD2 covers 11 bases. The germline CDR1 and CDR2 sequences are SEHNR and FQNEAQ (reference sequence). This CDR3 is built from 16 residues. The trim removed 1 base at V and 4 bases at J, leaving 4 bases unmatched.

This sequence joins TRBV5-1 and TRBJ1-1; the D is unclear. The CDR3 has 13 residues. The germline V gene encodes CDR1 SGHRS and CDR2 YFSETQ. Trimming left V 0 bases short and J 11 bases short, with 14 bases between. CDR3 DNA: TGCGCCAGCAGCTTGGATGTAACCGGTTTTGCTTTCTTT. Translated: CASSLDVTGFAFF.

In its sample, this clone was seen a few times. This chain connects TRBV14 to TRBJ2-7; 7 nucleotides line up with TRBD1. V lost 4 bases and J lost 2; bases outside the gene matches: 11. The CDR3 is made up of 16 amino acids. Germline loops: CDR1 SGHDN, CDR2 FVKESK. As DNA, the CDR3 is TGTGCCAGCAGCCTACTGTCGGGGACAGCTGCCTACGAGCAGTACTTC. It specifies CASSLLSGTAAYEQYF.